These T cell receptor beta chains were read from a single sample in a study of blood T cells in healthy people across ages. Via MiXCR, TCRdb re-called the 5' RACE reads, giving one row per CDR3 protein. The sample holds 750,000 to 950,000 distinct CDR3 sequences, more than 25% seen once. These same records also appear under a second study, on T cells of mothers and their children.

Sequencing was carried out using blood. Receptors originate from a boy aged 10-17 years in good health. Each CDR3 is given with its conserved first and last residue. Fields, in order: V gene, clone size, D gene, J gene, CDR3 protein, CDR3 DNA. The D gene is left open where the match is weak. Only part of the rows carry a size: once, few, many, or a class if the clone is expanded.

TRBV6-2/TRBV6-3	.	TRBD2	TRBJ2-3	CASSSGLAGPTDTQYF	TGTGCCAGCAGTTCGGGACTAGCGGGTCCCACAGATACGCAGTATTTT
TRBV2	.	.	TRBJ2-1	CASSEWRSSYNEQFF	TGTGCCAGCAGTGAATGGAGGAGCTCCTACAATGAGCAGTTCTTC
TRBV28	few	.	TRBJ2-5	CASSRHPQQETQYF	TGTGCCAGCAGCCGACACCCTCAACAAGAGACCCAGTACTTC
TRBV20-1	.	TRBD1	TRBJ2-5	CSARVPRGRGETQYF	TGCAGTGCTAGGGTTCCCAGGGGGCGAGGAGAGACCCAGTACTTC
TRBV9	.	.	TRBJ2-2	CASSVIWVGELFF	TGTGCCAGCAGCGTAATTTGGGTTGGGGAGCTGTTTTTT
TRBV20-1	few	TRBD1	TRBJ2-5	CSAPRMTGGMQETQYF	TGCAGTGCTCCCCGGATGACAGGGGGTATGCAAGAGACCCAGTACTTC
TRBV20-1	few	TRBD2	TRBJ2-1	CSAATSGDYNEQFF	TGCAGTGCCGCGACTAGCGGGGACTACAATGAGCAGTTCTTC
TRBV6-5	.	TRBD1	TRBJ1-6	CASSYSGTGDSPLHF	TGTGCCAGCAGTTACTCAGGGACAGGGGATTCACCCCTCCACTTT
TRBV7-9	.	.	TRBJ2-3	CASSLQGYDVSTDTQYF	TGTGCCAGCAGCTTACAGGGGTATGACGTGAGCACAGATACGCAGTATTTT
TRBV12-3/TRBV12-4	few	.	TRBJ1-2	CASSYLSRGYTF	TGTGCCAGCAGTTACCTCTCTCGGGGCTACACCTTC
TRBV28	.	.	TRBJ1-5	CASSLWDPDSNQPQHF	TGTGCCAGCAGTTTATGGGACCCGGATAGCAATCAGCCCCAGCATTTT
TRBV7-3	few	.	TRBJ2-5	CAGSVGQSKRETQYF	TGTGCCGGCAGCGTAGGACAGTCCAAACGAGAGACCCAGTACTTC
TRBV6-6	.	TRBD1	TRBJ2-7	CASSTYRDRSYEQYF	TGTGCCAGCAGTACATACCGGGACAGGAGCTACGAGCAGTACTTC
TRBV5-1	few	.	TRBJ1-1	CASSSEDYTEAFF	TGCGCCAGCAGCTCAGAAGACTACACTGAAGCTTTCTTT
TRBV10-1	few	.	TRBJ2-7	CASSELQGYEQYF	TGCGCCAGCAGTGAGTTACAGGGTTACGAGCAGTACTTC
TRBV9	.	TRBD1	TRBJ2-1	CASSARDRSHNEQFF	TGTGCCAGCAGCGCCCGGGACAGGTCCCACAATGAGCAGTTCTTC
TRBV2	.	TRBD2	TRBJ2-5	CASNVGTSGVYQETQYF	TGTGCCAGCAACGTAGGGACTAGCGGGGTCTACCAAGAGACCCAGTACTTC
TRBV20-1	.	TRBD2	TRBJ2-1	CSARDLASGGYDEQFF	TGCAGTGCTAGAGATCTGGCTAGCGGGGGGTACGATGAGCAGTTCTTC
TRBV12-3/TRBV12-4	few	.	TRBJ1-4	CASTITGYNEKLFF	TGTGCCAGCACCATAACAGGGTACAATGAAAAACTGTTTTTT
TRBV7-8	.	.	TRBJ2-1	CASSLGSRAPYNEQFF	TGTGCCAGCAGCTTAGGTTCAAGGGCCCCCTACAATGAGCAGTTCTTC
TRBV24-1	few	.	TRBJ2-5	CATSDPMDKPRAEETQYF	TGTGCCACCAGTGACCCCATGGACAAGCCTAGGGCCGAGGAGACCCAGTACTTC
TRBV7-2	once	TRBD1	TRBJ1-5	CANSSGQGLYSNQPQHF	TGTGCCAACAGTTCCGGACAGGGGTTATATAGCAATCAGCCCCAGCATTTT
TRBV3-1	.	.	TRBJ2-5	CASSQDLIGPQYF	TGTGCCAGCAGCCAAGATCTCATCGGACCGCAATACTTC
TRBV5-1	.	.	TRBJ2-3	CASSYLGAADTQYF	TGCGCCAGCAGCTACTTAGGGGCGGCAGATACGCAGTATTTT
TRBV9	.	.	TRBJ1-4	CASGPYRATNEKLFF	TGTGCCAGCGGACCCTACAGGGCAACTAATGAAAAACTGTTTTTT
TRBV27	few	TRBD2	TRBJ2-7	CASSGTSGGVEQYF	TGTGCCAGCAGCGGGACTAGCGGGGGAGTCGAGCAGTACTTC
TRBV7-3	.	.	TRBJ2-3	CASSFTTGYTDTQYF	TGTGCCAGCAGCTTTACCACAGGGTACACAGATACGCAGTATTTT
TRBV28	.	TRBD2	TRBJ2-7	CASSSLAGGLYEHYF	TGTGCCAGCAGTTCCCTAGCGGGGGGCCTCTACGAGCACTACTTC
TRBV11-2	.	TRBD2	TRBJ2-2	CASSSLAGVAGELFF	TGTGCCAGCAGCTCACTAGCGGGGGTAGCCGGGGAGCTGTTTTTT
TRBV7-3	.	TRBD1	TRBJ1-2	CASSLRPGTGNDGYTF	TGTGCCAGCAGCCTCCGTCCCGGGACAGGGAACGATGGCTACACCTTC
TRBV6-1	.	.	TRBJ2-7	CASSPQGIMGSYEQYF	TGTGCCAGCAGTCCACAGGGAATTATGGGGTCCTACGAGCAGTACTTC
TRBV19	few	.	TRBJ1-3	CASRPRYSGNTIYF	TGTGCCAGTAGACCGAGGTACTCTGGAAACACCATATATTTT
TRBV20-1	.	.	TRBJ2-7	CSATGRTEQYF	TGCAGTGCTACAGGGAGGACCGAGCAGTACTTC
TRBV5-1	.	.	TRBJ1-1	CASSLLGGEHTEAFF	TGCGCCAGCAGCCTGTTGGGGGGAGAACACACTGAAGCTTTCTTT
TRBV28	few	TRBD1	TRBJ1-2	CASSLWDRKNYGYTF	TGTGCCAGCAGTTTATGGGACAGGAAGAACTATGGCTACACCTTC
TRBV5-1	.	TRBD2	TRBJ2-1	CAGSTLAGGPNEQFF	TGCGCCGGCAGTACACTAGCGGGGGGGCCGAATGAGCAGTTCTTC
TRBV15	.	TRBD1	TRBJ2-5	CATSSHRGPHQETQYF	TGTGCCACCAGCAGCCACAGGGGACCCCACCAAGAGACCCAGTACTTC
TRBV2	.	TRBD2	TRBJ2-7	CASRRTSVYCEQYF	TGTGCCAGCAGGAGGACTAGCGTATACTGCGAGCAGTACTTC
TRBV7-2	.	.	TRBJ2-1	CASSYRWGKNEQFF	TGTGCCAGCAGCTACCGGTGGGGTAAAAATGAGCAGTTCTTC
TRBV12-3/TRBV12-4	many	.	TRBJ2-1	CASLARASSYNEQFF	TGTGCCAGCCTCGCCCGAGCCAGCTCCTACAATGAGCAGTTCTTC
TRBV18	.	.	TRBJ1-5	CASSPQPNQPQHF	TGTGCCAGCTCACCCCAGCCCAATCAGCCCCAGCATTTT
TRBV4-1	.	.	TRBJ1-4	CASSPRGVVDEKLFF	TGCGCCAGCAGCCCCCGGGGGGTTGTGGATGAGAAACTGTTTTTT
TRBV7-8	.	.	TRBJ1-2	CASSLDPRNGYTF	TGTGCCAGCAGCTTAGATCCCAGAAATGGCTACACCTTC
TRBV20-1	.	.	TRBJ2-7	CSASSRPSGFYEQYF	TGCAGTGCTAGTAGTCGCCCGTCAGGGTTTTACGAGCAGTACTTC
TRBV2	.	TRBD1	TRBJ1-6	CASSGTGASYNSPLHF	TGTGCCAGCAGTGGAACAGGGGCCTCCTATAATTCACCCCTCCACTTT
TRBV20-1	few	.	TRBJ2-1	CSASVAGKGNEQFF	TGCAGTGCTTCCGTGGCGGGGAAGGGAAATGAGCAGTTCTTC
TRBV3-1	few	.	TRBJ1-5	CASSQGHGSAQPQHF	TGTGCCAGCAGCCAAGGTCATGGTAGCGCTCAGCCCCAGCATTTT
TRBV20-1	.	TRBD2	TRBJ2-1	CSARAGLAYNEQFF	TGCAGTGCTAGAGCCGGACTAGCTTACAATGAGCAGTTCTTC
TRBV6-1	.	TRBD1	TRBJ2-5	CASSRSGTGGETQYF	TGTGCCAGCAGCCGATCCGGGACAGGGGGGGAGACCCAGTACTTC
TRBV6-5	few	.	TRBJ1-2	CASSSRQDGHGYTF	TGTGCCAGCAGTTCTAGACAGGATGGTCATGGCTACACCTTC
TRBV6-5	few	.	TRBJ1-2	CASSYRRDDLNGYTF	TGTGCCAGCAGTTACCGCCGGGATGACCTTAATGGCTACACCTTC
TRBV18	.	TRBD2	TRBJ2-7	CASSPRGLAGSIYEQYF	TGTGCCAGCTCACCACGGGGGCTAGCGGGGAGTATTTACGAGCAGTACTTC
TRBV7-6	.	.	TRBJ1-1	CASSLAGEVTEAFF	TGTGCCAGCAGCTTAGCCGGCGAAGTCACTGAAGCTTTCTTT
TRBV7-8	.	.	TRBJ1-2	CARSLVPGQIHYGYTF	TGTGCCCGCAGCTTAGTCCCGGGCCAGATCCACTATGGCTACACCTTC
TRBV15	few	.	TRBJ1-1	CATSRAPGRNTEAFF	TGTGCCACCAGCAGAGCTCCGGGGCGAAACACTGAAGCTTTCTTT